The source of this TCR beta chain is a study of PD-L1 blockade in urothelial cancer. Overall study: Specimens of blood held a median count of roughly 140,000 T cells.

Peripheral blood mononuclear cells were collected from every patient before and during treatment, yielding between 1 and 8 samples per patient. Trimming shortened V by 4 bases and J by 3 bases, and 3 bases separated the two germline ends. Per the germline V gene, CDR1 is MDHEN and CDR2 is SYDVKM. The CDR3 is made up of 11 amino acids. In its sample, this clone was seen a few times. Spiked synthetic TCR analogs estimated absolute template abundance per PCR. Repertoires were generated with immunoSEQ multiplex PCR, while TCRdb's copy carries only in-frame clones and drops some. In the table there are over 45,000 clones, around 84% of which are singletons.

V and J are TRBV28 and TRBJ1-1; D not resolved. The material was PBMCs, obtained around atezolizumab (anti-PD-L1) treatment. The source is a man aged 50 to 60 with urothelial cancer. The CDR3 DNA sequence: TGTGCCAGCAGTTACTACACTGAAGCTTTCTTT. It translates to CASSYYTEAFF.